The 5 T cell receptor beta chains listed next were all sequenced from one sample in a study of blood T cell repertoires in COVID-19. Profiling relied on immunoSEQ multiplex PCR, and the TCRdb table lists in-frame clones only, not all of them. This repertoire shows over 200,000 clones, 88% found once; its top ten account for about 0.8%. Sequencing was carried out using peripheral blood. These receptors were obtained from a woman in her twenties or thirties with acute or convalescent COVID-19.

The chain links TRBV14 to TRBJ2-5, with 8 positions matching TRBD2. This CDR3 region has 17 residues. Losses at the gene ends were 0 bases for V and 6 bases for J; bases not matched to a gene: 12. Germline assignment: CDR1 SGHDN and CDR2 FVKESK. The CDR3 bases are TGTGCCAGCAGCCAAGAACGAGCGGGAGTGGTACTGAAGACCCAGTACTTC. It encodes CASSQERAGVVLKTQYF.

The chain recombines TRBV3-1 (or the pseudogene TRBV3-2) with TRBJ2-1; 8 bases line up with TRBD2. This CDR3 has 15 residues. V lost 1 base, J lost 10 bases, and 9 bases stayed unmatched. CDR1 is LGHDT and CDR2 is YNNKEL in the germline V gene (reference sequence). The CDR3, as DNA: TGTGCCAGCAGCCAAGTAGCGGGGCAACGCTCGGAGCAGTTCTTC. It codes for CASSQVAGQRSEQFF.

Only one count was recorded for this clone. This chain joins TRBV10-3 and TRBJ2-5; a possible D gene is TRBD1 (6 bases). V was shortened by 5 bases and J by 2 bases, with 12 bases between the two germline ends. The CDR3 spans 14 residues. CDR1 and CDR2 from the germline V gene are ENHRY and SYGVKD. This chain's CDR3 is CAISHGTSQETQYF. CDR3 in DNA: TGTGCCATCAGTCATGGGACAAGTCAAGAGACCCAGTACTTC.

The chain is built from TRBV10-3 and TRBJ2-4; D may be TRBD1 (5 bases). This CDR3 has 14 amino acids. Trimming took off 0 bases at V and 6 bases at J, with 9 bases between the two ends. Germline CDR1 is ENHRY and CDR2 is SYGVKD. CDR3 amino acids: CAISESGPGNIQYF. The CDR3 region has the DNA TGTGCCATCAGTGAGTCGGGGCCGGGAAACATTCAGTACTTC.

The rearrangement joins TRBV15 to TRBJ2-7; TRBD1 agrees at 9 bases. Germline V gives CDR1 LNHNV, CDR2 YYDKDF (reference sequence). V shed 3 bases and J 0 bases; nucleotides not matched to a gene: 3. The CDR3 is made up of 15 amino acids. The CDR3 DNA sequence: TGTGCCACCAGCAGGGACAGGGGTCCCTCCTACGAGCAGTACTTC. Amino acid sequence: CATSRDRGPSYEQYF.